This T cell receptor beta chain appears in the sequencing data of a study of molecular identifiers for immune sequencing clone quantification. TCRdb recomputed calls from the PCR reads with MiXCR, one row per CDR3 protein. Of around 480,000 distinct CDR3 sequences in the sample, under 30% were seen once. The germline CDR1 and CDR2 sequences are DFQATT and SNEGSKA (reference sequence). The CDR3 loop spans 16 amino acids. V gave up 2 bases and J gave up 0 bases; unmatched junction bases: 8. Naive CD8 T cells underwent sorting with the CD8+CD4-CCR7+CD45RA+ definition. The chain recombines TRBV20-1 with TRBJ2-3, with 7 bases matching TRBD1. Input material: naive CD8+ T cells from blood, with Jurkat cell RNA spiked in. Subset denoted: FACS-sorted CD8+CD4-CCR7+CD45RA+ naive T cells. The receptor was derived from a human donor in good health. Some libraries in this study had Jurkat cell RNA spiked in. The CDR3 DNA sequence: TGCAGTGCTAGATCAATTGACAGGGACAGCACAGATACGCAGTATTTT. Its translation is CSARSIDRDSTDTQYF.